Detailed here is one T cell receptor beta chain. Its antigen is unknown. CDR1 is DFQATT, CDR2 SNEGSKA, per germline (reference sequence). The length of the CDR3 is 19 residues. V shed 0 bases and J shed 0 bases, with 18 bases lying between them. With a J-beta primer mix and a sample-barcoded 5' primer, a second PCR ran 7 to 11 cycles. Using its own MiXCR run on the 5' RACE reads, TCRdb lists one record per CDR3 protein. The table includes 700,000 to 950,000 distinct CDR3 sequences, 55% to 70% detected once. This sample stems from a study of blood T cells in healthy people across ages. General study results and limits: Per-million-T-cell TCR beta diversity fell roughly linearly with age. A strong correlation was found between TCR beta diversity and the percentage of naive T cells.

V is TRBV20-1 and J is TRBJ2-6, with D hard to call. What was sequenced was blood. The origin of this receptor is a man aged 30-40 years in good health. CDR3 bases: TGCAGTGCTAGAGACACACGGGCCCCATTCGGCTCTGGGGCCAACGTCCTGACTTTC. Amino acid sequence: CSARDTRAPFGSGANVLTF.